Sequencing of this T cell receptor (beta chain) was carried out in a study of cytomegalovirus exposure and HLA in healthy donors. CDR1 and CDR2 from the germline V gene are ENHRY and SYGVKD. Trimming took 6 bases from V and 5 from J; bases not matched to a gene: 6. The CDR3 is made up of 15 amino acids. Study-level points and caveats: Sequencing artifact likely explains a cluster of highly shared sequence variants.

Worth noting for this clone: Its antigen remains unidentified.

The primer mix had 60 Vbeta and 13 Jbeta primers. Here immunoSEQ multiplex PCR was the method, and the copy in TCRdb shows in-frame clones only, minus some. This sample has 180,000 or so clones, with 60% to 80% found just once. The sample was PBMCs. The chain is built from TRBV10-3 and TRBJ1-6; 8 nucleotides match TRBD1. The sequence was collected from a middle-aged woman in good health and CMV-seropositive. CDR3 sequence (DNA): TGTGCCATCAGGGAGACAGGGGTTAATAATTCACCCCTCCACTTT. As protein: CAIRETGVNNSPLHF.